These 16 T cell receptor beta chains came from one sample sequenced in a study of CD8 T cells in Susac syndrome. With random hexamers, 0.5 to 1 ug RNA was reverse transcribed. TCRdb used MiXCR to reprocess the immunoSEQ multiplex PCR reads, holding one entry per CDR3 protein. The sample has around 80,000 distinct CDR3 sequences; 80% to 95% are singletons. The sample comprised CD8+ T cells from PBMCs. The receptors derive from a human donor with Susac syndrome.

CDR3 residues: CASRRRVSGELFF. The CDR3 coding sequence is TGTGCCAGCCGTAGGAGGGTATCCGGGGAGCTGTTTTTT. V gene TRBV6-1 combines with J gene TRBJ2-2; D possibly corresponds to TRBD2 (6 bases). Germline lookup yields CDR1 MNHNS and CDR2 SASEGT. This CDR3 is built from 13 residues. V shed 8 bases and J shed 6 bases, with 13 bases lying between them.

Only a few counts were recorded for this clonotype. This chain uses TRBV4-2 with TRBJ2-2; D call uncertain. CDR1 and CDR2 (germline): LGHNA, YNFKEQ. The CDR3 length is 13 residues. V shed 1 base and J shed 5 bases, with 5 bases lying between them. This CDR3 reads CASSQAETGELFF. In nucleotides, the CDR3 is TGTGCCAGCAGCCAAGCGGAGACCGGGGAGCTGTTTTTT.

The chain is built from TRBV27 and TRBJ2-5, with D possibly called TRBD1 or TRBD2 (5 bases each). Germline V gene lookup returns CDR1 MNHEY and CDR2 SMNVEV (reference sequence). Deletions cut 6 bases from V and 3 bases from J, with 20 bases between. This CDR3 contains 16 residues. CDR3 loop: CASSTPPGTDKETQYF. The DNA of the CDR3 is TGTGCCAGCAGCACTCCACCCGGGACGGATAAAGAGACCCAGTACTTC.

On this clonotype itself: The junction departs from germline at one end; a sequencing error may be responsible. This chain links TRBV5-4 with TRBJ2-7, with a possible D match to TRBD1 (6 bases). This CDR3 has 15 amino acids. Per the germline V gene, CDR1 is SGHNT and CDR2 is YYREEE (reference sequence). The CDR3 spells CTSSRDMDRRYEQYF. The CDR3 bases are TGTACCAGCAGCCGTGACATGGACAGAAGATACGAGCAGTACTTC.

The chain links TRBV24-1 to TRBJ2-2; tentative D call: TRBD2 (7 bases). This CDR3 contains 18 residues. In germline, CDR1 is KGHDR, CDR2 SFDVKD. The V and J ends lost 4 bases and 3 bases respectively, with 20 bases between them. The CDR3 here is CATSDVGGRSADTGELFF. CDR3 sequence (DNA): TGTGCCACCAGTGACGTCGGGGGGCGGTCCGCCGACACCGGGGAGCTGTTTTTT.

The V call is TRBV5-4, the J call TRBJ2-5; 11 nucleotides line up with TRBD2. Trimming took 0 bases from V and 5 from J; bases not matched to a gene: 6. CDR3 length: 16 residues. CDR1 and CDR2 from the germline V gene are SGHNT and YYREEE (reference sequence). CDR3 residues: CASSLDSGRAGETQYF. CDR3 coding DNA: TGTGCCAGCAGCTTGGATAGCGGGAGGGCCGGGGAGACCCAGTACTTC.

This chain connects TRBV12-3 or TRBV12-4 to TRBJ1-5; TRBD1 matches at 8 bases. Trimming at V came to 6 bases and at J to 2 bases, leaving 6 bases not matched to a gene. This CDR3 region has 15 residues. CDR3 nucleotide sequence: TGTGCCAGCAGCCGAGGACAGGGACGCAATCAGCCCCAGCATTTT. Its translation is CASSRGQGRNQPQHF.

This sequence joins TRBV27 and TRBJ2-3; 7 bases are a match to TRBD2. With V trimmed by 4 bases and J by 3 bases, 7 bases remained unmatched. CDR1 is MNHEY, CDR2 SMNVEV, per germline (reference sequence). This CDR3 region has 15 residues. The CDR3 nucleotides are TGTGCCAGCAGTTCTCGGGACTATACTACAGATACGCAGTATTTT. This gives the protein CASSSRDYTTDTQYF.

This chain links TRBV27 with TRBJ2-6; no clear D gene. V lost 6 bases to trimming and J lost 4 bases, with 7 bases between them. This CDR3 comprises 13 residues. Looked up from germline, CDR1 is MNHEY and CDR2 is SMNVEV (reference sequence). DNA of the CDR3: TGTGCCAGCAGGGGTTACGGGGCCAACGTCCTGACTTTC. This gives the protein CASRGYGANVLTF.

This chain links TRBV14 with TRBJ2-1; D gene uncertain. CDR1 SGHDN and CDR2 FVKESK come from the germline V gene. The CDR3 is 13 residues long. The V and J ends lost 10 bases and 0 bases respectively, with 10 bases between them. CDR3 in amino acids: CATASSSYNEQFF. CDR3 in DNA: TGTGCCACTGCTAGTAGCTCCTACAATGAGCAGTTCTTC.

The J gene is TRBJ2-3, the V gene TRBV10-2; TRBD1 aligns across 8 bases. Germline values: CDR1 WSHSY, CDR2 SAAADI. There are 16 residues in the CDR3. J was trimmed by 2 bases and V by 6 bases; bases with no gene match: 10. The CDR3 coding sequence is TGCGCCAGCAGGCTATCCAGGGGGCGCGACACAGATACGCAGTATTTT. This codes for CASRLSRGRDTDTQYF.

The CDR3 here is CAWKNIGPEAFF. DNA of the CDR3: TGTGCCTGGAAAAATATTGGGCCGGAGGCTTTCTTT. The rearrangement links TRBV30 to TRBJ1-1, with D hard to call. Looked up from germline, CDR1 is GTSNPN and CDR2 is SVGIG (reference sequence). The CDR3 has 12 residues. Trimming removed 4 bases at V and 11 bases at J, with 17 bases between.

The CDR3 sequence is CASSLNVASRNEQFF. In nucleotides, the CDR3 is TGTGCCAGCAGTCTCAACGTCGCGAGTCGGAATGAGCAGTTCTTC. V gene TRBV28 combines with J gene TRBJ2-1; D is unclear. Trimming shortened V by 5 bases and J by 7 bases, and 18 bases separated the two germline ends. The length of the CDR3 is 15 residues. In germline, CDR1 is MDHEN, CDR2 SYDVKM.

The chain recombines TRBV4-3 with TRBJ2-7; 10 nucleotides match TRBD1. After removal of 4 bases from V and 4 bases from J, the junction contained 7 bases not matched to a gene. Per germline, CDR1 LGHNA and CDR2 YSLEER. The CDR3 is made up of 15 amino acids. CDR3 residues: CASSRSRGQGYEQYF. In DNA, the CDR3 is TGCGCCAGCAGCCGCAGCAGGGGACAGGGGTACGAGCAGTACTTC.

This chain joins TRBV28 and TRBJ1-1; no definite D call. From germline, CDR1 is MDHEN and CDR2 SYDVKM. The CDR3 length is 13 residues. V was cut by 2 bases and J by 4 bases, with 8 bases left in between. CDR3 residues: CASSLGPGTEAFF. The CDR3 bases are TGTGCCAGCAGTTTAGGGCCTGGCACTGAAGCTTTCTTT.

This clonotype appeared a single time. The chain carries TRBV12-3 or TRBV12-4 and TRBJ1-1; maybe TRBD1 (6 bases). This CDR3 region has 14 residues. Trimming shortened V by 6 bases and J by 6 bases, and 17 bases separated the two germline ends. The CDR3 reads CASRTGLAGAEAFF. As DNA, the CDR3 is TGTGCCAGCAGAACAGGGCTCGCCGGGGCTGAAGCTTTCTTT.